The clone carrying this T cell receptor (beta chain) appeared once. What it binds is unknown. Primers included in the PCR were 60 Vbeta and 13 Jbeta primers. As handled by the study authors: Per a later analysis, the number of unique TCR beta chains was roughly 83 million, of which some 10 million were shared. The assay was immunoSEQ multiplex PCR, and TCRdb's table has in-frame clones only and misses some. Clonal size and the V and J genes are those of that table, whereas D and trimming came from the DNA. The repertoire consists of more than 150,000 clones, with around 76% occurring once and the leading ten covering approximately 1.4%. This sample is part of a study of cytomegalovirus exposure and HLA in healthy donors. Notes on the study in general: In an earlier analysis, about 90% or about 30%: the productive usage of most TCR beta V segments.

Germline CDR1 and CDR2: SGDLS and YYNGEE. CDR3 size: 15 residues. Losses at the gene ends were 4 bases for V and 5 bases for J; bases not matched to a gene: 8. The TCR was taken from a man aged 35 to 55 in good health and CMV-seronegative. This chain links TRBV9 with TRBJ2-7; 11 bases align to TRBD1. The material sequenced was PBMCs. CDR3 in amino acids: CASSPHRDRGNEQYF. For the CDR3, the DNA is TGTGCCAGCAGCCCCCACCGGGACAGGGGGAACGAGCAGTACTTC.